Each of the 6 T cell receptor beta chains below was sequenced from the same sample in a study of blood T cell repertoires in COVID-19. Using immunoSEQ multiplex PCR, the repertoire was profiled, and TCRdb retains in-frame clones only, with some absent. The repertoire holds a few hundred thousand clones, 70% to 90% seen once, with approximately 5% in the top ten. The sequencing sample was made of PBMCs or T cells enriched from blood (not recorded which). The receptors originated from a woman aged 25-40 years who had recovered from COVID-19.

V and J are TRBV7-2 and TRBJ2-3, with 8 bases aligning to TRBD2. V gave up 5 bases and J gave up 0 bases; unmatched junction bases: 7. The CDR3 loop spans 16 amino acids. CDR1 and CDR2 (germline): SGHTA, FQGNSA. The DNA of the CDR3 is TGTGCCAGCAGCGCGGGCGGGGGGCCTAGCACAGATACGCAGTATTTT. As protein: CASSAGGGPSTDTQYF.

The chain joins TRBV5-1 to TRBJ1-4; 9 nucleotides match TRBD1. Germline loops: CDR1 SGHRS, CDR2 YFSETQ. Trimming at V came to 3 bases and at J to 0 bases, leaving 6 bases not matched to a gene. The CDR3 totals 17 residues. CDR3 residues: CASSSGQGFPTNEKLFF. The CDR3 DNA reads TGCGCCAGCAGCTCCGGACAGGGGTTTCCAACTAATGAAAAACTGTTTTTT.

The chain recombines TRBV20-1 with TRBJ2-7, with D maybe TRBD1 (5 bases). Germline loops: CDR1 DFQATT, CDR2 SNEGSKA (reference sequence). There are 11 residues in the CDR3. Trimming removed 3 bases at V and 6 bases at J, with 9 bases between. CDR3 protein: CSASQGSEQYF. DNA for the CDR3: TGCAGTGCTAGTCAGGGTAGCGAGCAGTACTTC.

The V call is TRBV12-3 or TRBV12-4, the J call TRBJ1-4; D not certain. The length of the CDR3 is 13 residues. Trimming took off 5 bases at V and 7 bases at J, with 11 bases between the two ends. CDR3 residues: CASSTRTREKLFF. The CDR3 nucleotides read TGTGCCAGCAGTACACGGACTCGTGAAAAACTGTTTTTT.

V and J are TRBV30 and TRBJ1-6; a possible D gene is TRBD1 (5 bases). Germline V gene sequence: CDR1 GTSNPN, CDR2 SVGIG (reference sequence). V shed 4 bases and J shed 8 bases, with 12 bases lying between them. The CDR3 spans 13 residues. The CDR3 region is CAWTGNLDSPLHF. The CDR3 DNA reads TGTGCCTGGACAGGGAATTTGGATTCACCCCTCCACTTT.

The chain joins TRBV29-1 to TRBJ1-2; 11 positions match TRBD1. V shed 7 bases and J 8 bases; nucleotides not matched to a gene: 12. The CDR3 is 14 amino acids. Germline CDR1 SQVTM, CDR2 ANQGSEA. CDR3 bases: TGCAGCGGAGGATCCGGGACAGGGGGTTCCGGCTACACCTTC. It translates to CSGGSGTGGSGYTF.